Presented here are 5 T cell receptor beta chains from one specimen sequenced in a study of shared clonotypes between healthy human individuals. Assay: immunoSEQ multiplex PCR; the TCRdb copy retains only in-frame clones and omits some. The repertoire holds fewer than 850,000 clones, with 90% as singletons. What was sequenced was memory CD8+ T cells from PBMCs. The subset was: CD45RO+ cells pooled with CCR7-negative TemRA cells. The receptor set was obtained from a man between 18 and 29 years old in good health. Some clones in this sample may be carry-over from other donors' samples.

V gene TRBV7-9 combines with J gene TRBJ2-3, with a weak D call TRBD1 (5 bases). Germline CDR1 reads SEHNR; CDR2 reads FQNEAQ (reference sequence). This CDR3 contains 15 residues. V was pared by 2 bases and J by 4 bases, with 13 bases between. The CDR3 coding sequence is TGTGCCAGCAGCTTAAGGCAGGGTTTGTCAGATACGCAGTATTTT. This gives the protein CASSLRQGLSDTQYF.

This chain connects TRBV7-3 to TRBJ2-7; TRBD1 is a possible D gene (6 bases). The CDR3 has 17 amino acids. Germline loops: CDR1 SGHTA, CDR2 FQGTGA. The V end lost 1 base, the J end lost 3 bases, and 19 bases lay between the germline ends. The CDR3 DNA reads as TGTGCCAGCAGCTTAAGGTTGGCCCAGGGGATCCTCTACGAGCAGTACTTC. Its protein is CASSLRLAQGILYEQYF.

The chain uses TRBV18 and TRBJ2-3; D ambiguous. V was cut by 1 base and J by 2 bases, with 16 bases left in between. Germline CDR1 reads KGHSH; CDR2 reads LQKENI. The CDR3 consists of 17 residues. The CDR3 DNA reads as TGTGCCAGCTCACCACAGGTATTCGAGGAGATCACAGATACGCAGTATTTT. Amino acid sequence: CASSPQVFEEITDTQYF.

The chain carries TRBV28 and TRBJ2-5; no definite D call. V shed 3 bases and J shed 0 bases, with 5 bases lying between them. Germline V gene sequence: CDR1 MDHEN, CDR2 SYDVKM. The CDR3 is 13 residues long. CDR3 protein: CASSLQNQETQYF. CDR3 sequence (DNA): TGTGCCAGCAGTTTGCAGAACCAAGAGACCCAGTACTTC.

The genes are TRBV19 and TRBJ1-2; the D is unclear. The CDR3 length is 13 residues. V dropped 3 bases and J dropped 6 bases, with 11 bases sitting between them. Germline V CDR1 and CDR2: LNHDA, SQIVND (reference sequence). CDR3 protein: CASSIMVADGYTF. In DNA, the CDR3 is TGTGCCAGTAGTATTATGGTAGCGGATGGCTACACCTTC.